This T cell receptor beta chain was retrieved from a study of control samples from healthy donors and cancer patients (dated by TCRdb to about 2020). With regard to this clone: Its target antigen remains unknown. No base qualities exist here, and no much larger clone lies one base off it.

Taken from the germline V gene, the CDR1 and CDR2 loops are SNHLY and FYNNEI. V is shortened by 5 bases, J by 0 bases, and the region joining them spans 11 bases. Reading from cysteine to phenylalanine, the CDR3 counts 15 amino acids. The retained sequence is limited to the CDR3, 45 bases, with the frame set at the first base. The library was made by the immunoSEQ multiplex PCR assay. TCRdb's version of the immuneACCESS table is confined to in-frame rearrangements and falls short of the full clone set. An unresolved V gene accounts for under half of the shortfall where checked; the remainder is of unknown origin. This sample is represented by around 140,000 clones; approximately 89% of them were singletons. The biggest ten clones account for over 6.5% of the sample.

The rearranged chain carries TRBV2 and TRBJ1-3, with the D segment identity uncertain. The receptor was isolated from a man aged 45-65 years with head and neck cancer. The sequenced sample consisted of PBMCs. The CDR3 in this case is CASSRQTFSGNTIYF. Here is the DNA: TGTGCCAGCAGTCGGCAGACCTTCTCTGGAAACACCATATATTTT.